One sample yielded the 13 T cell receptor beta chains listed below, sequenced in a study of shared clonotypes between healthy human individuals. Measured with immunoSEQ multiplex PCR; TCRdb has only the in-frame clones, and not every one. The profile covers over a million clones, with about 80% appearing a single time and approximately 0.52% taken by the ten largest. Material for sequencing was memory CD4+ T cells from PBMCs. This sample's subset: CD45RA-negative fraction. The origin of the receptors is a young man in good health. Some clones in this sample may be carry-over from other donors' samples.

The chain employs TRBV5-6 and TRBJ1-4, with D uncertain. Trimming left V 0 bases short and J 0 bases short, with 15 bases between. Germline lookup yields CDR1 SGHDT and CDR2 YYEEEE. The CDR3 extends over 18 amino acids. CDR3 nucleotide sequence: TGTGCCAGCAGCTTGGGTAGCGGAAAGACCGCAACTAATGAAAAACTGTTTTTT. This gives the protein CASSLGSGKTATNEKLFF.

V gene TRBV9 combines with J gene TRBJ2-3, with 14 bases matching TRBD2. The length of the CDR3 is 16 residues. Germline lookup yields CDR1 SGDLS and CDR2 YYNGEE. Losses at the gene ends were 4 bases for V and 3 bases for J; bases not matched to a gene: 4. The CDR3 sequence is CASSFGTSGSTDTQYF. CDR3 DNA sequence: TGTGCCAGCAGCTTTGGGACTAGCGGGAGTACAGATACGCAGTATTTT. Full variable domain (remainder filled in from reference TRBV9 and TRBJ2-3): DSGVTQTPKHLITATGQRVTLRCSPRSGDLSVYWYQQSLDQGLQFLIQYYNGEERAKGNILERFSAQQFPDLHSELNLSSLELGDSALYFCASSFGTSGSTDTQYFGPGTRLTVL.

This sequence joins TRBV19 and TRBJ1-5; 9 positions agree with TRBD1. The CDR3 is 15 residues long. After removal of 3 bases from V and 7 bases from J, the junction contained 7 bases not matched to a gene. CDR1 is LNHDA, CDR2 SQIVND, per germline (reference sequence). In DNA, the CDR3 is TGTGCCAGTAGTATCATGGGACAGGGCGGACAGCCCCAGCATTTT. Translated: CASSIMGQGGQPQHF.

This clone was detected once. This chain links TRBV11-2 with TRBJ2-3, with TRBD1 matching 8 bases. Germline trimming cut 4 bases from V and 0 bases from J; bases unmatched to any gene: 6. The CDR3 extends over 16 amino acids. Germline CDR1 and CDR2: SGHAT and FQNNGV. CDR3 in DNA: TGTGCCAGCAGCTCTTCCGGGGACAGGAGCACAGATACGCAGTATTTT. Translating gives CASSSSGDRSTDTQYF.

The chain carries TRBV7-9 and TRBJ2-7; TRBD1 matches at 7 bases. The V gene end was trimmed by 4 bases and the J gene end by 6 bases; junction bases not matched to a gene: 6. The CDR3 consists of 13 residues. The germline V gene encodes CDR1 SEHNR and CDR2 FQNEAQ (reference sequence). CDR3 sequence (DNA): TGTGCCAGCAGCTGGACAGGCTTAAGCGAGCAGTACTTC. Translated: CASSWTGLSEQYF.

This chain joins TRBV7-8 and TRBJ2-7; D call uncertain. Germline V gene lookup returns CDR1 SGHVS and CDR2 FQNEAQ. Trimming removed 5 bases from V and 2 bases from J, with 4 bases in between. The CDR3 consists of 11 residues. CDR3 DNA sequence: TGTGCCAGCAGCCTTACCTACGAGCAGTACTTC. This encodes CASSLTYEQYF.

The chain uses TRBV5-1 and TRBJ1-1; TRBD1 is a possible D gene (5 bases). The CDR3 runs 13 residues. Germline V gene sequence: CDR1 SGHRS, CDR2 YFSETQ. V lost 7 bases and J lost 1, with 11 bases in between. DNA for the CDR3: TGCGCCAGCGATTGGGACGGGAACACTGAAGCTTTCTTT. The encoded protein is CASDWDGNTEAFF.

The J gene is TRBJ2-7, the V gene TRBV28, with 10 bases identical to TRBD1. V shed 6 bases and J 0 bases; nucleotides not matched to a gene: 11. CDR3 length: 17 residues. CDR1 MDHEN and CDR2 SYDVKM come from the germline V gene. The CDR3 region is CASSPWSRTGGSYEQYF. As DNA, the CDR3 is TGTGCCAGCAGCCCCTGGTCCAGGACAGGGGGCTCCTACGAGCAGTACTTC.

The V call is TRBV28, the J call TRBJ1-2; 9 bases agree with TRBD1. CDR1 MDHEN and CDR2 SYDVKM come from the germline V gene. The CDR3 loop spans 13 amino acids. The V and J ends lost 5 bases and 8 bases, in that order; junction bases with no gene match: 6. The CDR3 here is CASSRRDRDGYTF. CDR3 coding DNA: TGTGCCAGCAGTCGCCGGGACAGGGACGGCTACACCTTC.

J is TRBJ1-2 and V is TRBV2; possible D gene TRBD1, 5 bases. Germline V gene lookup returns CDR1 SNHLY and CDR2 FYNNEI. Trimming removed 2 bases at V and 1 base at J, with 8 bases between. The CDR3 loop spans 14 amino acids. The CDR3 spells CASSEQGSNYGYTF. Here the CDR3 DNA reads TGTGCCAGCAGTGAACAGGGAAGTAACTATGGCTACACCTTC.

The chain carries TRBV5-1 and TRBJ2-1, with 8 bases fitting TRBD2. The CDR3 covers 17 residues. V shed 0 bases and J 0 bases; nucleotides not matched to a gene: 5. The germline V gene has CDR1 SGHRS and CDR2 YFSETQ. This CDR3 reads CASSLVSSGRSYNEQFF. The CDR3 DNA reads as TGCGCCAGCAGCTTGGTATCTAGCGGGCGCTCCTACAATGAGCAGTTCTTC.

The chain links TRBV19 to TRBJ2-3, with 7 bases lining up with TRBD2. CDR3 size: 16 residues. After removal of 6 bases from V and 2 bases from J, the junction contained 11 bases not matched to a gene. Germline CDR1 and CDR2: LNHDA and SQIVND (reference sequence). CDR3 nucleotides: TGTGCCAGTAGAGGACTAGAACGAGGGGTCACAGATACGCAGTATTTT. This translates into CASRGLERGVTDTQYF.

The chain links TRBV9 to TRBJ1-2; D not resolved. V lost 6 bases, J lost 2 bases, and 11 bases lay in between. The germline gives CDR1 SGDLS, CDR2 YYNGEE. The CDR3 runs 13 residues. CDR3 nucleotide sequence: TGTGCCAGCATGGGCAGAGCGAACTATGGCTACACCTTC. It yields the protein CASMGRANYGYTF.